This entry features one TCR beta chain sequence. Its antigen is as yet unknown. An end of the junction differs from the germline gene, which may be a read error. The sample originates from a study of shared clonotypes between healthy human individuals. Whole-study context: Donors were a couple of women and a few men aged 18 to 49.

Only in-frame clones appear in the TCRdb table, and some are missing; sequencing was by immunoSEQ multiplex PCR. The data hold about 710,000 clones, with less than 80% observed a single time. Study results and caveats: The sharing of around 5% of naive CD4 clonotypes was seen across a handful of donors.

Germline CDR1 is SEHNR and CDR2 is FQNEAQ (reference sequence). This CDR3 region has 15 residues. The rearrangement uses TRBV7-9 and TRBJ1-3; D unresolved. The TCR comes from a woman aged 30 to 39 in good health. The sequencing input was memory CD4+ T cells sorted from blood. The subset here: CD45RA-negative fraction. The CDR3: CASSLGTVSGDTIYF. DNA for the CDR3: TGTGCCAGCAGCTTAGGAACAGTCTCTGGAGACACCATATATTTT.